The 4 T cell receptor beta chains below all came from one sample that was sequenced in a study of blood T cell repertoires in COVID-19. Repertoires were generated with immunoSEQ multiplex PCR, while TCRdb's copy carries only in-frame clones and drops some. The sample lists 40,000 to 55,000 clones; 70% to 90% were seen once. The specimen was peripheral blood. The receptor source for this set is a human donor in a cohort sampled during active COVID-19.

This chain uses TRBV30 with TRBJ1-1; a possible D gene is TRBD1 (6 bases). The CDR3 contains 15 residues. Between the trimmed V and J ends, which lost 4 bases and 2 bases, there was a span of 17 bases. CDR1 is GTSNPN and CDR2 is SVGIG in the germline V gene (reference sequence). The CDR3 DNA is TGTGCCTGGAAAGCCCAGGGGACACCCAACACTGAAGCTTTCTTT. It encodes CAWKAQGTPNTEAFF.

This chain links TRBV25-1 with TRBJ2-7; 8 positions match TRBD1. Trimming cost V 7 bases and J 12 bases; bases outside gene matches: 8. The CDR3 loop spans 11 amino acids. Germline loops: CDR1 MGHDK, CDR2 SYGVNS. The CDR3 region has the DNA TGTGCCAGCACCAGGACAGGGCAGATGTACTTC. It is translated as CASTRTGQMYF.

The chain couples TRBV5-1 to TRBJ1-1; 7 bases agree with TRBD1. With V trimmed by 1 base and J by 2 bases, 2 bases remained unmatched. The CDR3 extends over 14 amino acids. The germline V gene encodes CDR1 SGHRS and CDR2 YFSETQ. As DNA, the CDR3 is TGCGCCAGCAGCTTGACAGGGGCCAACACTGAAGCTTTCTTT. Protein sequence: CASSLTGANTEAFF.

J is TRBJ1-3 and V is TRBV28; TRBD1 agrees at 8 bases. Germline lookup yields CDR1 MDHEN and CDR2 SYDVKM. The V gene end was trimmed by 6 bases and the J gene end by 4 bases; junction bases not matched to a gene: 8. The CDR3 is 15 amino acids. This chain's CDR3 is CASSPRTGKGNTIYF. CDR3 sequence (DNA): TGTGCCAGCAGCCCCCGGACAGGGAAGGGAAACACCATATATTTT.